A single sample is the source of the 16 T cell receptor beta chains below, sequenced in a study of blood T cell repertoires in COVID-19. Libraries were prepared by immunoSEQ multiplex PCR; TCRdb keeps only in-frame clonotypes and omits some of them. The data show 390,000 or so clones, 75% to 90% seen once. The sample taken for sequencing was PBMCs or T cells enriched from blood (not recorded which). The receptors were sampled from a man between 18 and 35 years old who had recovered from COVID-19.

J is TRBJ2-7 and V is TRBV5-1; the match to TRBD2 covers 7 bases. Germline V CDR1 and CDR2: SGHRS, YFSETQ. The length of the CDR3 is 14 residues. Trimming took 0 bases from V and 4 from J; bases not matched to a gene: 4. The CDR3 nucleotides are TGCGCCAGCAGCTTGGCAAGCGGGGCTTACGAGCAGTACTTC. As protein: CASSLASGAYEQYF.

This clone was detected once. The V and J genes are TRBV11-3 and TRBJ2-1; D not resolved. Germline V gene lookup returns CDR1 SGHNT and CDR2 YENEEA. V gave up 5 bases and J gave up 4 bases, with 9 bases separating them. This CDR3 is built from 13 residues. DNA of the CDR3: TGTGCCAGCAGCCCCACCAGGTACAATGAGCAGTTCTTC. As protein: CASSPTRYNEQFF.

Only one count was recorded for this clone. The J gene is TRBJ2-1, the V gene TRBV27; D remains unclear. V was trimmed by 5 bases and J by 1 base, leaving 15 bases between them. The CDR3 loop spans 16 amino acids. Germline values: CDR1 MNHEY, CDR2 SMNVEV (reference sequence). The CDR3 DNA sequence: TGTGCCAGCAGTACCCAGAACCATTGGTCCTACAATGAGCAGTTCTTC. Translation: CASSTQNHWSYNEQFF.

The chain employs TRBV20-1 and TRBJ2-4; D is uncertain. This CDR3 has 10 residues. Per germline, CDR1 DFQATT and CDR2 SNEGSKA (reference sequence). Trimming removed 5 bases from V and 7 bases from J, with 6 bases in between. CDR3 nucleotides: TGCAGTGCTCCTAGGAACATTCAGTACTTC. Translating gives CSAPRNIQYF.

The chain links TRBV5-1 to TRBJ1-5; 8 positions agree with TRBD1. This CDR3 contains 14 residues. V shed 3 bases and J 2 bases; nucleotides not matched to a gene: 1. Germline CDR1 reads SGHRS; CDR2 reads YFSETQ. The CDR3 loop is CASSSGQGNQPQHF. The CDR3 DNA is TGCGCCAGCAGCTCGGGACAGGGCAATCAGCCCCAGCATTTT. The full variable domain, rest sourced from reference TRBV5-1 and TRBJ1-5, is KAGVTQTPRYLIKTRGQQVTLSCSPISGHRSVSWYQQTPGQGLQFLFEYFSETQRNKGNFPGRFSGRQFSNSRSEMNVSTLELGDSALYLCASSSGQGNQPQHFGDGTRLSIL.

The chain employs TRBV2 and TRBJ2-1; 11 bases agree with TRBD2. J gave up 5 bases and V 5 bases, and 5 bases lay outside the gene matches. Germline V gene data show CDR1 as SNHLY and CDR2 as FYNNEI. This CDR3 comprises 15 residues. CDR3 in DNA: TGTGCCAGCAGTAGGCTAGCGGGGGGACACAATGAGCAGTTCTTC. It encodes CASSRLAGGHNEQFF.

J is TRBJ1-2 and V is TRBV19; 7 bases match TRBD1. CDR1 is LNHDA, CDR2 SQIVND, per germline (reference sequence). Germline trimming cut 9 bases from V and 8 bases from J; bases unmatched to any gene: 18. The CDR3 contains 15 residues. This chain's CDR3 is CASAGSDQGGRGYTF. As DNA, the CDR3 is TGTGCCAGCGCCGGTTCTGACCAGGGGGGTAGGGGCTACACCTTC.

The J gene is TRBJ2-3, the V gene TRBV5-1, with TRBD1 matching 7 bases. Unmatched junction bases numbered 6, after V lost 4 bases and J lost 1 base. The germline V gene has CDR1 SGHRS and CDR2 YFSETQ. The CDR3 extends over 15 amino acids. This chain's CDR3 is CASSQSGQGTDTQYF. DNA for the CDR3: TGCGCCAGCAGCCAAAGCGGACAGGGCACAGATACGCAGTATTTT. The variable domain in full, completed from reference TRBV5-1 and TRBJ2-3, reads KAGVTQTPRYLIKTRGQQVTLSCSPISGHRSVSWYQQTPGQGLQFLFEYFSETQRNKGNFPGRFSGRQFSNSRSEMNVSTLELGDSALYLCASSQSGQGTDTQYFGPGTRLTVL.

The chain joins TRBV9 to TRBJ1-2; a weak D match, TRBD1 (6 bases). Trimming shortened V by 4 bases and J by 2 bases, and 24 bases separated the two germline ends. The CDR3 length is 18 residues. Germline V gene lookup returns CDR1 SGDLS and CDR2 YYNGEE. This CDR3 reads CASSPRPYTGKGNYGYTF. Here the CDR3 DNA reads TGTGCCAGCAGCCCTCGACCGTACACAGGGAAGGGAAACTATGGCTACACCTTC. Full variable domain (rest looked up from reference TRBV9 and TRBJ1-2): DSGVTQTPKHLITATGQRVTLRCSPRSGDLSVYWYQQSLDQGLQFLIQYYNGEERAKGNILERFSAQQFPDLHSELNLSSLELGDSALYFCASSPRPYTGKGNYGYTFGSGTRLTVV.

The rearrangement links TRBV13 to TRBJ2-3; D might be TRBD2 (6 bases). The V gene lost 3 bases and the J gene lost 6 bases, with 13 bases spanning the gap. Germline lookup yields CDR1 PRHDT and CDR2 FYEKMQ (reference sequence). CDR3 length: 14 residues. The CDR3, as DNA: TGTGCCAGCAGCTTGGCAGAAAGCGGGGATACGCAGTATTTT. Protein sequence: CASSLAESGDTQYF. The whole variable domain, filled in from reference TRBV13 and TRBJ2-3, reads AAGVIQSPRHLIKEKRETATLKCYPIPRHDTVYWYQQGPGQDPQFLISFYEKMQSDKGSIPDRFSAQQFSDYHSELNMSSLELGDSALYFCASSLAESGDTQYFGPGTRLTVL.

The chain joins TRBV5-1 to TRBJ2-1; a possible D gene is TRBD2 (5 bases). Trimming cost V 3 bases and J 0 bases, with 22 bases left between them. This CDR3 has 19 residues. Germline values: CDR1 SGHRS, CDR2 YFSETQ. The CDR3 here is CASSYRPSMDGSSYNEQFF. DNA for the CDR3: TGCGCCAGCAGCTATAGGCCTTCGATGGATGGGAGCTCCTACAATGAGCAGTTCTTC.

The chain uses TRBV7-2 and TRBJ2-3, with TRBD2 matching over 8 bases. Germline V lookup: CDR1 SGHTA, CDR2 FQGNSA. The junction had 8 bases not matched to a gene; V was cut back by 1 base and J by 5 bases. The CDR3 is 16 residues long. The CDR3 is CASSLVAGGRGDTQYF. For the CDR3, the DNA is TGTGCCAGCAGCTTAGTGGCGGGGGGTAGGGGAGATACGCAGTATTTT.

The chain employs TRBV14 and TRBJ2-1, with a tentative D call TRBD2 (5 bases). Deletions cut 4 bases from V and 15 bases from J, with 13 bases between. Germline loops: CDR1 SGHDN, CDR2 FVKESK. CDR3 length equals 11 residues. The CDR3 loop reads CASSPGSQRFF. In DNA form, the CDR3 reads TGTGCCAGCAGCCCGGGGTCCCAGCGGTTCTTC.

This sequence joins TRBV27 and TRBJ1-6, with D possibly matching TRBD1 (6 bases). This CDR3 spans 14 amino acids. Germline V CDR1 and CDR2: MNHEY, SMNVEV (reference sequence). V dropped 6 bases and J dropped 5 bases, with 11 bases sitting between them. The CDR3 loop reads CASSRQEDNSPLHF. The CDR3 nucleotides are TGTGCCAGCAGCCGACAGGAGGATAATTCACCCCTCCACTTT.

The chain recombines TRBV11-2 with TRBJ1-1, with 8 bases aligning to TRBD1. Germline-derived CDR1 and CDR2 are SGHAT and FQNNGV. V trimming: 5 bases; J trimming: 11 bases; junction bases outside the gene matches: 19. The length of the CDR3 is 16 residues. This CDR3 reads CASSPGQGVGGQLAFF. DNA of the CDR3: TGTGCCAGCAGCCCCGGACAGGGAGTAGGGGGCCAGCTGGCTTTCTTT.

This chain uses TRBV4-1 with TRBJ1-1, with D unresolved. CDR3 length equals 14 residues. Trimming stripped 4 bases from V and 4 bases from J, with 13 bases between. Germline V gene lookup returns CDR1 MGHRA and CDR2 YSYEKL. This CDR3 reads CASSRGVVGTEAFF. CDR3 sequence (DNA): TGCGCCAGCAGCCGCGGGGTGGTCGGCACTGAAGCTTTCTTT.